This T cell receptor beta chain was retrieved from a study of T cells after posttransplantation cyclophosphamide. Regarding the study as a whole: Recipient CMV seropositivity and CMV reactivation strongly tracked TRB clonality. Skin or GI-infiltrating T cells shared few TRB sequences with blood.

Notes on this clone: Antigen specificity is unknown.

TCRdb's table, derived via immunoSEQ multiplex PCR, lists solely in-frame clones and lacks some. The sample lists 17,000 or so clones; 75% to 80% were seen once. The CDR3 spans 15 residues. V lost 3 bases to trimming and J lost 8 bases; unmatched junction nucleotides: 6. CDR1 is MGHRA, CDR2 YSYEKL, per germline. Treatment was busulfan-fludarabine conditioning, a marrow graft, and cyclophosphamide on days +3 and +4. This sequence originates from a female patient aged 40-50 years who received an allogeneic stem cell transplant from a related donor, was CMV-positive, and had no GVHD. Some T cells may possibly be graft donor cells. The sample consisted of CD8+ T cells sorted from PBMCs, taken 1,700 to 2,000 days after a stem cell transplant with posttransplant cyclophosphamide. The J gene is TRBJ1-6, the V gene TRBV4-1; 8 positions match TRBD1. This CDR3 reads CASSHPGGADSPLHF. The CDR3 nucleotides read TGCGCCAGCAGCCATCCAGGGGGCGCGGATTCACCCCTCCACTTT.